The source of this T cell receptor (beta chain) is a study of response to subunit inactivated influenza vaccine. TCRdb re-derived calls from the RT-PCR reads in MiXCR, one entry per CDR3 protein. The sample holds 700,000 to 900,000 distinct CDR3 sequences, approximately 21% seen once. Study conclusions and caveats: Authors suggested seasonal influenza vaccinations each recruit few new T cells.

Trimming cost V 2 bases and J 4 bases; bases outside gene matches: 23. This CDR3 is 20 amino acids long. Germline CDR1 is MNHEY and CDR2 is SVGEGT. In the case of this clonotype: Its antigen is still unknown.

The sequence came from a man aged 50-60 years who received an inactivated influenza vaccine. Sequencing was performed on PBMCs from blood, taken less than 6 days after vaccination. The V gene is TRBV6-2 or TRBV6-3, the J gene TRBJ2-7; 7 nucleotides match TRBD1. CDR3 residues: CASSYTEQGTASVSIYEQYF. As DNA, the CDR3 is TGTGCCAGCAGTTACACCGAACAGGGGACGGCTTCTGTCAGTATTTACGAGCAGTACTTC.